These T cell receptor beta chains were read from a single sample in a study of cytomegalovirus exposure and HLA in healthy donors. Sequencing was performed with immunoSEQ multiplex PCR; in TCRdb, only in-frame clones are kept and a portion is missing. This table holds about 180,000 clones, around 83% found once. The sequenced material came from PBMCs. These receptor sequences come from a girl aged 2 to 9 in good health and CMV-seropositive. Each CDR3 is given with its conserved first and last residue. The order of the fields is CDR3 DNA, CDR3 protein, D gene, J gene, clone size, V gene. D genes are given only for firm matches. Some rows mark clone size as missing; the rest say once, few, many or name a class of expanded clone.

CDR3nt: TGTGCCAGTCTTGGGGACAGGCCGGGGGAAGCTTTCTTT
CDR3aa: CASLGDRPGEAFF
d_gene: TRBD1
j_gene: TRBJ1-1
abundance: -
v_gene: TRBV25-1

CDR3nt: TGTGCCAGCAGCTCGGTGAGCTCTGGAAACACCATATATTTT
CDR3aa: CASSSVSSGNTIYF
d_gene: -
j_gene: TRBJ1-3
abundance: -
v_gene: TRBV9

CDR3nt: TGTGCCAGCAGTTTCCGGACAGGGTGGGATGAGCAGTTCTTC
CDR3aa: CASSFRTGWDEQFF
d_gene: TRBD1
j_gene: TRBJ2-1
abundance: -
v_gene: TRBV28

CDR3nt: TGCGCCAGCAGCTTGGGCCAGGGGAATTCACCCCTCCACTTT
CDR3aa: CASSLGQGNSPLHF
d_gene: -
j_gene: TRBJ1-6
abundance: -
v_gene: TRBV5-1

CDR3nt: TGCGCCAGCAAAATCGGGGGAGGGAATGAAAAACTGTTTTTT
CDR3aa: CASKIGGGNEKLFF
d_gene: -
j_gene: TRBJ1-4
abundance: once
v_gene: TRBV10-2

CDR3nt: TGTGCCAGCAGTTACGGAGCCACGAACAATGAGCAGTTCTTC
CDR3aa: CASSYGATNNEQFF
d_gene: -
j_gene: TRBJ2-1
abundance: -
v_gene: TRBV6-5

CDR3nt: TGTGCCAGCAGCTTGGGACAACGCTCCTACAATGAGCAGTTCTTC
CDR3aa: CASSLGQRSYNEQFF
d_gene: -
j_gene: TRBJ2-1
abundance: -
v_gene: TRBV5-6

CDR3nt: TGCGCCAGCAGTGAAAATTGGGCGTACGAGCAGTACTTC
CDR3aa: CASSENWAYEQYF
d_gene: -
j_gene: TRBJ2-7
abundance: -
v_gene: TRBV10-1

CDR3nt: TGTGCCTGGAGTCAAGGAGGGGATAGGGGTAGCACAGATACGCAGTATTTT
CDR3aa: CAWSQGGDRGSTDTQYF
d_gene: -
j_gene: TRBJ2-3
abundance: -
v_gene: TRBV30

CDR3nt: TGCGCCAGCAGCCAACTCGCGGGAATCAACGAGCAGTACTTC
CDR3aa: CASSQLAGINEQYF
d_gene: -
j_gene: TRBJ2-7
abundance: -
v_gene: TRBV4-1

CDR3nt: TGTGCCAGCCGAAACGGGGATATTCACTTC
CDR3aa: CASRNGDIHF
d_gene: -
j_gene: TRBJ2-7
abundance: -
v_gene: TRBV25-1

CDR3nt: TGTGCCAGCAGCTTGGACAGGGGGTCCTTTTACGAGCAGTACTTC
CDR3aa: CASSLDRGSFYEQYF
d_gene: TRBD1
j_gene: TRBJ2-7
abundance: -
v_gene: TRBV7-3

CDR3nt: TGCAGCGTTGCGACTAGCGGGTTAGCCAAAAACATTCAGTACTTC
CDR3aa: CSVATSGLAKNIQYF
d_gene: TRBD2
j_gene: TRBJ2-4
abundance: -
v_gene: TRBV29-1

CDR3nt: TGCGCCAGCAGTCAAATAGGGACATCCAATTCTCACGAGCAGTACTTC
CDR3aa: CASSQIGTSNSHEQYF
d_gene: -
j_gene: TRBJ2-7
abundance: -
v_gene: TRBV23-1

CDR3nt: TGTGCCAGCAAGGGACTAGCAGTCTCCTACGAGCAGTACTTC
CDR3aa: CASKGLAVSYEQYF
d_gene: TRBD2
j_gene: TRBJ2-7
abundance: -
v_gene: TRBV6-1

CDR3nt: TGCAGCGTGCGGGGATCTCGACAGGGTAACTATGGCTACACCTTC
CDR3aa: CSVRGSRQGNYGYTF
d_gene: TRBD1
j_gene: TRBJ1-2
abundance: -
v_gene: TRBV29-1

CDR3nt: TGTGCCAGTAGTATCCTATCCCAGGATCCCTCTGGAAACACCATATATTTT
CDR3aa: CASSILSQDPSGNTIYF
d_gene: -
j_gene: TRBJ1-3
abundance: -
v_gene: TRBV19